A selection of T cell receptor beta chains follows, all from one sample in a study of blood T cell repertoires in COVID-19. Sequencing used immunoSEQ multiplex PCR; TCRdb keeps in-frame clones, though not all of them. Of more than 300,000 clones listed, approximately 91% are singletons. The sample comprised PBMCs or T cells enriched from blood (not recorded which). The receptors originated from a woman aged 30 to 39 who had been exposed to COVID-19. The CDR3 runs from the conserved cysteine through the conserved F or W. The D gene is left open where the match is weak. Clone size is not always given. Where it is, it says once, few, many or a class for expanded clones.

j_call | d_call | clone_size | v_call | cdr3_nt | cdr3_aa
TRBJ2-7 | TRBD1 | NA | TRBV28 | TGTGCCAGCACTCAGCCAGGGGGAACCTACGAGCAGTACTTC | CASTQPGGTYEQYF
TRBJ1-2 | NA | NA | TRBV9 | TGTGCCAGCAGCGTAGCTTTACGGGACTATGGCTACACCTTC | CASSVALRDYGYTF
TRBJ1-5 | TRBD1 | NA | TRBV7-2 | TGTGCCAGCAGCTTAGTTGGGACAGGGAATCAGCCCCAGCATTTT | CASSLVGTGNQPQHF
TRBJ1-2 | TRBD1 | NA | TRBV27 | TGTGCCAGCAGATTACAGGGGGCGCAAGGCTACACCTTC | CASRLQGAQGYTF
TRBJ2-5 | TRBD2 | NA | TRBV5-1 | TGCGCCAGCAGCTGGAGCGGGGACCTAAGGGAGACCCAGTACTTC | CASSWSGDLRETQYF
TRBJ1-2 | NA | NA | TRBV6-5 | TGTGCCACCTCAACTACAGGGAACTATGGCTACACCTTC | CATSTTGNYGYTF
TRBJ1-5 | TRBD1 | few | TRBV10-1 | TGCGCCAGCAGTAACCCTACAGGGGATCATTCTTCGGGCAATCAGCCCCAGCATTTT | CASSNPTGDHSSGNQPQHF
TRBJ1-5 | TRBD1 | NA | TRBV9 | TGTGCCAGCAGCGTAGAAGGGACAGGCAATCAGCCCCAGCATTTT | CASSVEGTGNQPQHF
TRBJ1-6 | NA | NA | TRBV6-5 | TGTGCCAGCAGTTACTGGGGCAGAAGTAATTCACCCCTCCACTTT | CASSYWGRSNSPLHF
TRBJ1-1 | TRBD1 | once | TRBV6-5 | TGTGCCATACAGGGGGCGGGCACTGAAGCTTTCTTT | CAIQGAGTEAFF
TRBJ1-4 | TRBD1 | NA | TRBV27 | TGTGCCAGCAGGAGGACAGGGGCCCCTACAACTAATGAAAAACTGTTTTTT | CASRRTGAPTTNEKLFF
TRBJ2-1 | TRBD2 | NA | TRBV5-1 | TGCGCCAGCAGCACCCCAGCGGGGCGGTCGCGTAATGAGCAGTTCTTC | CASSTPAGRSRNEQFF
TRBJ1-2 | TRBD1 | NA | TRBV6-5 | TGTGCCAGCAGAACAAGACAGGGGAACTATGGCTACACCTTC | CASRTRQGNYGYTF
TRBJ2-7 | NA | NA | TRBV15 | TGTGCCACCAGCAGGGCACCAGGGGCGGTTTCCTACGAGCAGTACTTC | CATSRAPGAVSYEQYF
TRBJ1-1 | TRBD1 | NA | TRBV5-4 | TGTGCCAGCAGCCCTTGGACAGGCCCGAACACTGAAGCTTTCTTT | CASSPWTGPNTEAFF
TRBJ1-2 | NA | NA | TRBV7-6 | TGTGCCAGCAGCTTAGCGGAGGGGACGAGCGGCTACACCTTC | CASSLAEGTSGYTF
TRBJ2-5 | NA | NA | TRBV6-2/TRBV6-3 | TGTGCCAGCAGTTATCCCGGCGGGGAGGAGACCCAGTACTTC | CASSYPGGEETQYF
TRBJ1-6 | NA | NA | TRBV6-5 | TGTGCCAGCAGTTACTCGCAGGGAGGGAATTCACCCCTCCACTTT | CASSYSQGGNSPLHF
TRBJ1-1 | TRBD1 | NA | TRBV3-1/TRBV3-2 | TGTGCCAGCAGCTCCGGGACAGTTAACACTGAAGCTTTCTTT | CASSSGTVNTEAFF
TRBJ2-2 | TRBD2 | NA | TRBV7-2 | TGTGCCAGCAGCTTCAACCTAGCGGGGGGAACGAACACCGGGGAGCTGTTTTTT | CASSFNLAGGTNTGELFF
TRBJ2-3 | NA | NA | TRBV20-1 | TGCAGTGCTGCTAGGAATACGCAGTATTTT | CSAARNTQYF
TRBJ1-5 | TRBD1 | NA | TRBV25-1 | TGTGCCAGCAGGGAGACAGGGGGCAATCAGCCCCAGCATTTT | CASRETGGNQPQHF
TRBJ1-1 | TRBD1 | once | TRBV5-8 | TGTGCCAGCAGCGTCGGGACAGGGGGGTCGGACACTGAAGCTTTCTTT | CASSVGTGGSDTEAFF
TRBJ1-1 | TRBD1 | few | TRBV4-1 | TGCGCCAGCAGCCAAGCTAAAGACAGGGGGGGCACTGAAGCTTTCTTT | CASSQAKDRGGTEAFF
TRBJ2-7 | TRBD1 | NA | TRBV29-1 | TGCAGCGTGCTCACAGGGGGCTACGAGCAGTACTTC | CSVLTGGYEQYF
TRBJ2-3 | TRBD2 | NA | TRBV4-2 | TGTGCCAGCAGCCAAGAGGGACTAGCGGGGAGAACAGATACGCAGTATTTT | CASSQEGLAGRTDTQYF
TRBJ1-5 | NA | NA | TRBV6-6 | TGTGCCAGCAGTCAAACCTTGCTACACAGGGTAACTAGCAATCAGCCCCAGCATTTT | CASSQTLLHRVTSNQPQHF